This entry lists 27 T cell receptor beta chains sequenced from one sample in a study of CD8+ T cells in alopecia areata. The sample's treatment: oral pan-JAK inhibitor, 5-10 mg twice daily. RNA was isolated and reverse transcribed to cDNA, the sequencing template. Here immunoSEQ multiplex PCR was the method, and the copy in TCRdb shows in-frame clones only, minus some. The table shows some 150,000 clones, with around 83% occurring only once. The sequencing here drew on CD8+ T cells sorted from blood, taken at week 4, from a patient treated with tofacitinib. The receptors originated from a human donor with alopecia areata.

The V call is TRBV5-4, the J call TRBJ2-3; 11 nucleotides agree with TRBD1. The CDR3 has 15 residues. Unmatched junction bases numbered 4, after V lost 1 base and J lost 6 bases. Germline loops: CDR1 SGHNT, CDR2 YYREEE (reference sequence). In DNA, the CDR3 is TGTGCCAGCAGCTTGACGGGACAGGGGGTCGATACGCAGTATTTT. Translating gives CASSLTGQGVDTQYF.

CDR3 region: CASSDAGGHQPQHF. DNA for the CDR3: TGTGCCAGCAGCGACGCAGGGGGGCATCAGCCCCAGCATTTT. The V call is TRBV7-9, the J call TRBJ1-5; 7 bases line up with TRBD1. This CDR3 contains 14 residues. Germline V gene lookup returns CDR1 SEHNR and CDR2 FQNEAQ (reference sequence). V gave up 5 bases and J gave up 5 bases; unmatched junction bases: 6.

This clone was recorded once. This chain joins TRBV28 and TRBJ2-5; 13 bases line up with TRBD2. The trim removed 10 bases at V and 2 bases at J, leaving 19 bases unmatched. Germline V gene sequence: CDR1 MDHEN, CDR2 SYDVKM. The CDR3 sequence is 19 residues long. As DNA, the CDR3 is TGTGCCACCATCATGGGGGGAGGACTAGCGGGAGTTCGGCAAGAGACCCAGTACTTC. Its translation is CATIMGGGLAGVRQETQYF.

V usage is TRBV7-9 and J usage is TRBJ2-2; TRBD2 might be the D (7 bases). Trimming took off 5 bases at V and 0 bases at J, with 16 bases between the two ends. This CDR3 contains 17 residues. Per the germline V gene, CDR1 is SEHNR and CDR2 is FQNEAQ (reference sequence). The CDR3 nucleotides read TGTGCCAGCAGCCCGGGGGGACACTCTCCGAACACCGGGGAGCTGTTTTTT. Translation gives CASSPGGHSPNTGELFF. The full variable domain, completed using reference TRBV7-9 and TRBJ2-2, is DTGVSQNPRHKITKRGQNVTFRCDPISEHNRLYWYRQTLGQGPEFLTYFQNEAQLEKSRLLSDRFSAERPKGSFSTLEIQRTEQGDSAMYLCASSPGGHSPNTGELFFGEGSRLTVL.

This rearrangement joins TRBV9 to TRBJ1-1, with 7 bases aligning to TRBD1. Trimming took 4 bases from V and 5 from J; bases not matched to a gene: 8. Germline V gene lookup returns CDR1 SGDLS and CDR2 YYNGEE. The length of the CDR3 is 14 residues. This chain's CDR3 is CASSTHDRATEAFF. The CDR3 DNA reads TGTGCCAGCAGCACCCATGACAGGGCAACTGAAGCTTTCTTT. The full variable domain, completed using reference TRBV9 and TRBJ1-1, is DSGVTQTPKHLITATGQRVTLRCSPRSGDLSVYWYQQSLDQGLQFLIQYYNGEERAKGNILERFSAQQFPDLHSELNLSSLELGDSALYFCASSTHDRATEAFFGQGTRLTVV.

About this clone: A much larger clone sits a single nucleotide away, making a read error possible. The chain carries TRBV13 and TRBJ2-3; D gene unclear. Trimming pared 4 bases from V and 2 bases from J, leaving 1 base between. Germline V lookup: CDR1 PRHDT, CDR2 FYEKMQ (reference sequence). The length of the CDR3 is 11 residues. CDR3 coding DNA: TGTGCCAGCAGCTACACAGATACGCAGTATTTT. Its protein product is CASSYTDTQYF.

V and J are TRBV2 and TRBJ2-1; D is unclear. The CDR3 covers 17 residues. Looked up from germline, CDR1 is SNHLY and CDR2 is FYNNEI. Trimming took off 4 bases at V and 0 bases at J, with 16 bases between the two ends. For the CDR3, the DNA is TGTGCCAGCAGTGCTGATAGAGATATGAGCTCCTACAATGAGCAGTTCTTC. Its protein is CASSADRDMSSYNEQFF.

This chain connects TRBV5-1 to TRBJ2-1; 9 nucleotides line up with TRBD2. V shed 4 bases and J 9 bases; nucleotides not matched to a gene: 8. CDR3 length: 14 residues. Germline V gene data show CDR1 as SGHRS and CDR2 as YFSETQ. The DNA for the CDR3 is TGCGCCAGCAGCGGGACTAGCTTAGAGGGTGAGCAGTTCTTC. It is translated as CASSGTSLEGEQFF.

This clone has just a few counts. This chain connects TRBV7-2 to TRBJ2-7; tentatively, D is TRBD2 (5 bases). The V end was cut by 8 bases, the J end by 2 bases, with 10 bases between. The length of the CDR3 is 12 residues. The V gene's germline CDR1 is SGHTA and CDR2 FQGNSA. The CDR3 reads CASEGHTYEQYF. Written as DNA, the CDR3 is TGTGCCAGCGAGGGTCATACCTACGAGCAGTACTTC.

The J gene is TRBJ2-7, the V gene TRBV7-9; TRBD2 is a possible D gene (5 bases). Germline V gene lookup returns CDR1 SEHNR and CDR2 FQNEAQ (reference sequence). This CDR3 region has 14 residues. Trimming left V 1 base short and J 3 bases short, with 10 bases between. The CDR3 region is CASSLVEGIYEQYF. The CDR3 DNA follows: TGTGCCAGCAGCTTAGTAGAGGGCATCTACGAGCAGTACTTC.

V is TRBV7-9 and J is TRBJ2-5, with a possible D match to TRBD2 (5 bases). Germline CDR1 reads SEHNR; CDR2 reads FQNEAQ (reference sequence). V shed 11 bases and J shed 3 bases, with 16 bases lying between them. The CDR3 runs 13 residues. CDR3 bases: TGTGCCTGCCGGGATGGGCTAGAAGAGACCCAGTACTTC. The encoded protein is CACRDGLEETQYF. The full variable domain, with the rest looked up from reference TRBV7-9 and TRBJ2-5, is DTGVSQNPRHKITKRGQNVTFRCDPISEHNRLYWYRQTLGQGPEFLTYFQNEAQLEKSRLLSDRFSAERPKGSFSTLEIQRTEQGDSAMYLCACRDGLEETQYFGPGTRLLVL.

The chain carries TRBV9 and TRBJ2-7; TRBD2 aligns across 9 bases. V lost 2 bases to trimming and J lost 5 bases; unmatched junction nucleotides: 11. The CDR3 loop spans 16 amino acids. Germline CDR1 reads SGDLS; CDR2 reads YYNGEE. The CDR3 loop is CASSVRGTSNRNEQYF. DNA for the CDR3: TGTGCCAGCAGCGTCCGAGGGACTAGCAATAGGAACGAGCAGTACTTC.

The chain couples TRBV19 to TRBJ1-1; TRBD1 matches at 7 bases. After removal of 5 bases from V and 0 bases from J, the junction contained 3 bases not matched to a gene. CDR1 and CDR2 (germline): LNHDA, SQIVND (reference sequence). This CDR3 has 14 residues. CDR3 protein: CASSEGQMNTEAFF. The CDR3, as DNA: TGTGCCAGTAGTGAGGGACAGATGAACACTGAAGCTTTCTTT.

The chain links TRBV15 to TRBJ2-7; 12 bases line up with TRBD1. Germline lookup yields CDR1 LNHNV and CDR2 YYDKDF (reference sequence). Trimming cost V 1 base and J 3 bases; bases outside gene matches: 16. The CDR3 loop spans 20 amino acids. In DNA, the CDR3 is TGTGCCACCAGCAGAGTCCCCGACCGGGACAGGGGGCCACTAGACTACGAGCAGTACTTC. Amino acid sequence: CATSRVPDRDRGPLDYEQYF.

The chain recombines TRBV7-8 with TRBJ2-7, with D tentatively TRBD2 (5 bases). The CDR3 has 14 residues. Germline CDR1 reads SGHVS; CDR2 reads FQNEAQ. V was shortened by 1 base and J by 0 bases, with 7 bases between the two germline ends. The DNA for the CDR3 is TGTGCCAGCAGCTTAGAAGGGAGCTCCTACGAGCAGTACTTC. It codes for CASSLEGSSYEQYF.

The genes are TRBV4-1 and TRBJ1-4; no clear D. Per the germline V gene, CDR1 is MGHRA and CDR2 is YSYEKL. V was trimmed by 5 bases and J by 5 bases, leaving 9 bases between them. This CDR3 region has 13 residues. The CDR3 DNA reads as TGCGCCAGCAGCTCCGGCCAAAATGAAAAACTGTTTTTT. Translation gives CASSSGQNEKLFF.

This clone occurred once. CDR3 protein: CASSQDSSTEAFF. CDR3 nucleotide sequence: TGCGCCAGCAGCCAAGATTCCAGCACTGAAGCTTTCTTT. V usage is TRBV4-1 and J usage is TRBJ1-1; D remains ambiguous. Trimming removed 0 bases at V and 4 bases at J, with 6 bases between. Germline CDR1 and CDR2: MGHRA and YSYEKL. The CDR3 covers 13 residues.

V and J are TRBV4-2 and TRBJ2-7; 13 bases are a match to TRBD2. The CDR3 contains 18 residues. Germline V gene sequence: CDR1 LGHNA, CDR2 YNFKEQ. Trimming at V came to 0 bases and at J to 0 bases, leaving 5 bases not matched to a gene. The CDR3 here is CASSQDGGLAGPSYEQYF. The CDR3 nucleotides are TGTGCCAGCAGCCAAGATGGGGGACTAGCGGGGCCCTCCTACGAGCAGTACTTC.

J is TRBJ2-2 and V is TRBV6-1; tentative D call: TRBD2 (5 bases). V was trimmed by 4 bases and J by 0 bases, leaving 12 bases between them. Looked up from germline, CDR1 is MNHNS and CDR2 is SASEGT. The CDR3 spans 16 residues. The CDR3: CASSGRADANTGELFF. CDR3 bases: TGTGCCAGCAGTGGGCGAGCGGACGCGAACACCGGGGAGCTGTTTTTT.

V and J are TRBV27 and TRBJ2-7, with D unclear. The V gene lost 0 bases and the J gene lost 7 bases, with 7 bases spanning the gap. Per germline, CDR1 MNHEY and CDR2 SMNVEV (reference sequence). CDR3 length: 12 amino acids. This CDR3 reads CASSLSNGEQYF. As DNA, the CDR3 is TGTGCCAGCAGTTTATCTAACGGAGAGCAGTACTTC.

This chain joins TRBV12-5 and TRBJ2-3; D gene ambiguous. The CDR3 runs 13 residues. CDR1 is LGHNT, CDR2 FRNRAP, per germline. V lost 6 bases to trimming and J lost 3 bases, with 10 bases between them. CDR3 sequence: CASGQAPTDTQYF. CDR3 in DNA: TGTGCTAGTGGCCAGGCCCCGACAGATACGCAGTATTTT.

V and J are TRBV5-6 and TRBJ1-1; D unresolved. V dropped 0 bases and J dropped 6 bases, with 9 bases sitting between them. Germline CDR1 is SGHDT and CDR2 is YYEEEE. CDR3 length: 13 residues. The CDR3 DNA follows: TGTGCCAGCAGCTTGGGACGAGTGGCTGAAGCTTTCTTT. It specifies CASSLGRVAEAFF.

V usage is TRBV6-5 and J usage is TRBJ1-2; D is possibly TRBD1 (6 bases). The germline CDR1 and CDR2 sequences are MNHEY and SVGAGI. CDR3 length: 14 amino acids. The V and J ends lost 5 bases and 4 bases respectively, with 14 bases between them. The CDR3 sequence: CASSQDSLLYGYTF. As DNA, the CDR3 is TGTGCCAGCAGTCAGGACAGCCTCCTCTATGGCTACACCTTC.

The chain couples TRBV27 to TRBJ2-2; 7 bases fit TRBD1. Germline V gives CDR1 MNHEY, CDR2 SMNVEV (reference sequence). The CDR3 contains 16 residues. After removal of 2 bases from V and 1 base from J, the junction contained 4 bases not matched to a gene. The CDR3 spells CASSLTGTENTGELFF. The CDR3 nucleotides are TGTGCCAGCAGTTTAACCGGGACAGAGAACACCGGGGAGCTGTTTTTT.

The J gene is TRBJ2-5, the V gene TRBV6-6, with TRBD1 matching 8 bases. With 2 bases clipped from V and 5 bases from J, the junction kept 4 bases outside the gene matches. Germline values: CDR1 MNHNY, CDR2 SVGAGI (reference sequence). The CDR3 loop spans 14 amino acids. CDR3 region: CASSYDRGWETQYF. For the CDR3, the DNA is TGTGCCAGCAGTTACGACAGGGGCTGGGAGACCCAGTACTTC.

This clone was detected only once. This chain uses TRBV7-8 with TRBJ1-1; possible D gene TRBD1, 5 bases. This CDR3 has 15 amino acids. Germline CDR1 SGHVS, CDR2 FQNEAQ. Trimming removed 4 bases from V and 6 bases from J, with 18 bases in between. The chain's CDR3 is CASSSLSDGAAEAFF. The CDR3, as DNA: TGTGCCAGCAGCTCTCTGAGCGATGGGGCGGCTGAAGCTTTCTTT.

The rearrangement joins TRBV2 to TRBJ1-1; D is possibly TRBD1 (5 bases). The ends were cut back, 2 bases at V and 1 base at J, with 14 bases in the middle. This CDR3 region has 16 residues. Germline V gene lookup returns CDR1 SNHLY and CDR2 FYNNEI. The CDR3 coding sequence is TGTGCCAGCAGTGAAACGGGGGTTGGGCCGAACACTGAAGCTTTCTTT. Translated, it gives CASSETGVGPNTEAFF.